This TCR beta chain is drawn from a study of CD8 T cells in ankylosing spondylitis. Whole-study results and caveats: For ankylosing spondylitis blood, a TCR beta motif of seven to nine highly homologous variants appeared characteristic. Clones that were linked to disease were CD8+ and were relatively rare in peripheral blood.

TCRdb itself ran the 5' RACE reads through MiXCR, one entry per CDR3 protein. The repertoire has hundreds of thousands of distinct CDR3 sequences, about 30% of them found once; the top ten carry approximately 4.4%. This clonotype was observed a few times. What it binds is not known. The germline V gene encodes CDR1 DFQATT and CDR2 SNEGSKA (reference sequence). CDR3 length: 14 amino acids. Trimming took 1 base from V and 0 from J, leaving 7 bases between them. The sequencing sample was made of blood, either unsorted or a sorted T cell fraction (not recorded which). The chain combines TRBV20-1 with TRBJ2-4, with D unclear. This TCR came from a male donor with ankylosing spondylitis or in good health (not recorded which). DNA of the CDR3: TGCAGTGCTAGAGGACCCCTAGCCAAAAACATTCAGTACTTC. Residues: CSARGPLAKNIQYF.